This TCR beta chain was observed in a study of T cells in localized non-small cell lung cancer (dated by TCRdb to 2018 to 2020). Background for the entire study: The study analyzed T cell repertoires of 200 to 300 early-stage NSCLC patients, comparing tumors and uninvolved tumor-adjacent lungs. The mean age of the NSCLC patients was roughly 70 years, with 120 to 150 men and 107 women. The cohort consisted of around 250 treatment-naive NSCLC patients whose localized lung tumors had been resected. Overall study results and their limits: A median of around 50 of the top 100 tumor clones turned up in the paired uninvolved adjacent lung, and about 28 of those clones also ranked among the top 100 of that same adjacent lung. The highest T cell clonality was observed in uninvolved tumor-adjacent lung, where clonality exceeded that of tumor, suggesting that antigenic responses were more focused in uninvolved tumor-adjacent lung. Because multi-region tumor sequencing was not performed, intratumor heterogeneity could not be ruled out. Higher T cell density in blood was associated with longer overall survival, whereas higher clonality in adjacent lung was associated with shorter survival. Because the study design was exploratory, TCR variables were selected using unadjusted p-values without false-discovery rate correction.

This clone showed up many times. No cognate antigen has been identified for it. Base qualities are missing; no much larger clone stands one base away. The CDR1 and CDR2 encoded by the germline V gene are SQVTM and ANQGSEA. V was cut back by 3 bases and J by 2 bases, leaving a gap of 14 bases between them. From cysteine to phenylalanine, the CDR3 is 14 amino acids long. Only the CDR3 portion is preserved as DNA: 42 bases, with reading frame beginning at the first base. The immunoSEQ Assay was used to sequence TCR beta CDR3 regions from DNA. The authors' analysis ran thus. T cell density was computed as TCR beta template counts normalized to usable DNA estimated by amplifying housekeeping genes. Richness was estimated using the preseqR package, with extrapolation to 400,000 templates for PBMC samples and to 120,000 templates for tissue samples. Clonality was taken to be one minus Pielou's evenness. Differential abundance testing on productive amino-acid clonotypes, with a minimum total count of 5 and an alpha of 0.1, was used to identify tissue-enriched TCRs. The Jaccard Index and the Morisita Overlap Index were used to quantify repertoire overlap between compartments. GLIPH clustered TCR beta CDR3s with public tetramer-defined viral CDR3s; viral motifs required at least three viral sequences plus V-gene enrichment. In TCRdb, the immuneACCESS table is reduced to in-frame sequences with V and J assigned. These tables do not hold every clone; where another copy was compared, an unresolved V gene accounts for under half, and the others remain unexplained. From that table come the V and J calls and clone size; the DNA was used to work out D and trimming. The sample table shows roughly 86,000 clones, and roughly four fifths are seen once. The ten largest clones represent roughly 3% of the sample.

At diagnosis, peripheral blood, uninvolved tumor-adjacent lung and tumor were collected and stored as a combination of fresh-frozen and FFPE material. For TCR repertoire profiling, blood samples were analyzed in the form of peripheral blood mononuclear cells. The receptor comes from a man aged 40 to 69 with stage I lung adenocarcinoma. The chain employs TRBV29-1 and TRBJ2-7; no confident D gene assignment can be made. Sequences were derived from peripheral blood, sampled before any cancer treatment. The DNA reads as follows: TGCAGCGTTGATTTGGGAACATCAACCTACGAGCAGTACTTC. This sequence encodes CSVDLGTSTYEQYF.